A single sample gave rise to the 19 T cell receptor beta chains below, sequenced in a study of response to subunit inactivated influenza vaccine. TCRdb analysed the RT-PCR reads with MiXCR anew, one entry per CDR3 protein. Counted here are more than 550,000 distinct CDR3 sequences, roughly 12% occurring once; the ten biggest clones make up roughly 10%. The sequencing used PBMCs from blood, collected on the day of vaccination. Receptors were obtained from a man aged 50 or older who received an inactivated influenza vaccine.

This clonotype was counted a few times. CDR3 sequence: CASSLGGAGAPGEQYF. CDR3 sequence (DNA): TGTGCCAGCAGCTTAGGAGGGGCGGGAGCCCCGGGAGAGCAGTACTTC. This sequence joins TRBV7-2 and TRBJ2-7, with TRBD2 matching over 7 bases. V was pared by 1 base and J by 7 bases, with 13 bases of the junction left unmatched. This CDR3 has 16 residues. The germline V gene encodes CDR1 SGHTA and CDR2 FQGNSA.

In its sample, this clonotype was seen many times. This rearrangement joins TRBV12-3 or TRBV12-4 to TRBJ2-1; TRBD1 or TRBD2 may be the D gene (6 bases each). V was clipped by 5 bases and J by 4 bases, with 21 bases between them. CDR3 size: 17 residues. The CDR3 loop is CASSGTFGGAKYNEQFF. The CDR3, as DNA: TGTGCCAGCAGTGGAACCTTCGGGGGCGCGAAATACAATGAGCAGTTCTTC.

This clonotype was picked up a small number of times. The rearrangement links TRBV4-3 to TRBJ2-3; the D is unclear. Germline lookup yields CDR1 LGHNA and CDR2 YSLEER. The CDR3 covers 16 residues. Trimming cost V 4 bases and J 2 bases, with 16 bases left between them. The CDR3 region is CASSLLLGSLTDTQYF. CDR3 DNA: TGCGCCAGCAGCCTCCTCTTGGGCAGCCTCACAGATACGCAGTATTTT.

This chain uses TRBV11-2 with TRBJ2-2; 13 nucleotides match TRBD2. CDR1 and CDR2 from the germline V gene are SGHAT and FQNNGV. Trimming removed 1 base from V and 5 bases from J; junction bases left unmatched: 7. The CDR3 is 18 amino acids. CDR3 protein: CASSLGVGTSGETGELFF. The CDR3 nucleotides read TGTGCCAGCAGCTTAGGGGTGGGGACTAGCGGGGAAACCGGGGAGCTGTTTTTT.

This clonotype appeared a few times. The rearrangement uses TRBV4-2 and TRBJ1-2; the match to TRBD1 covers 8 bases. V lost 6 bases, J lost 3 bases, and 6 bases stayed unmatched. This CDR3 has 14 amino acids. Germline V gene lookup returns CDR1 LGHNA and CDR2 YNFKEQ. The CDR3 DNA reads TGTGCCAGCAGGACGATACAGGGGGACTATGGCTACACCTTC. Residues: CASRTIQGDYGYTF.

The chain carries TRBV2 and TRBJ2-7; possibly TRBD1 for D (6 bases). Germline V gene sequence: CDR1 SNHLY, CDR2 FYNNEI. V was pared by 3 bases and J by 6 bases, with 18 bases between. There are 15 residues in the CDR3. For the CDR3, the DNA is TGTGCCAGCAGTGAGCGGCTCGGACAGACCGGCGAGCAGTACTTC. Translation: CASSERLGQTGEQYF.

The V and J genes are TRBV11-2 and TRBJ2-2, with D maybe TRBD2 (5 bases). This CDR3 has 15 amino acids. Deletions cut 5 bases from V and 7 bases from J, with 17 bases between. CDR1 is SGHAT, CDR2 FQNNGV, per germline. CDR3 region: CASSPRGSWGGELFF. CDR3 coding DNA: TGTGCCAGCAGCCCCCGGGGTAGCTGGGGCGGGGAGCTGTTTTTT. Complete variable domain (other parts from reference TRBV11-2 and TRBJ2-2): EAGVAQSPRYKIIEKRQSVAFWCNPISGHATLYWYQQILGQGPKLLIQFQNNGVVDDSQLPKDRFSAERLKGVDSTLKIQPAKLEDSAVYLCASSPRGSWGGELFFGEGSRLTVL.

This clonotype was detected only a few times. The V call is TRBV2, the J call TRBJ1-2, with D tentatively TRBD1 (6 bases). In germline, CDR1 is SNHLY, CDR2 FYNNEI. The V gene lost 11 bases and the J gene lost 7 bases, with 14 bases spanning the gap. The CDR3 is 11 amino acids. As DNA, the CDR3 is TGTGCCTCTCACAGGGATCTTGGCTACACCTTC. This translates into CASHRDLGYTF.

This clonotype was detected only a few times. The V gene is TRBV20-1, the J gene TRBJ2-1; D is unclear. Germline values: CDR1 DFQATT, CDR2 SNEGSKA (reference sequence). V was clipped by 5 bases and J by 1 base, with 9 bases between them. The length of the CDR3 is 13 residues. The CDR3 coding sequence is TGCAGTGCTGACTCCGGATCCTACAATGAGCAGTTCTTC. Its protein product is CSADSGSYNEQFF.

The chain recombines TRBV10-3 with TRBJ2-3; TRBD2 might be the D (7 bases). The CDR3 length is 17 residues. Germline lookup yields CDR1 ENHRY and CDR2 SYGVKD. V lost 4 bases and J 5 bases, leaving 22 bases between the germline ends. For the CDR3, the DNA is TGTGCCATCAGTGTTAATTCTCCTGGCGGGGGCCAAGATACGCAGTATTTT. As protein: CAISVNSPGGGQDTQYF.

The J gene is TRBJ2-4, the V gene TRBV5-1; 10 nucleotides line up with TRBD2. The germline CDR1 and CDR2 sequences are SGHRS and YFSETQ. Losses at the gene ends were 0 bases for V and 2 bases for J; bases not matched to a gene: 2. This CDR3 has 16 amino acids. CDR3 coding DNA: TGCGCCAGCAGCTTGGGTAGCGGGGGGTCCAAAAACATTCAGTACTTC. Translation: CASSLGSGGSKNIQYF.

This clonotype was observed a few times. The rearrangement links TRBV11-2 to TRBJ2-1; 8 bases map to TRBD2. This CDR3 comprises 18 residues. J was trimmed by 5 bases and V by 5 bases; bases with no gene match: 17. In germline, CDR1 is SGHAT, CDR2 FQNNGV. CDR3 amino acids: CASSPPFWNQREHNEQFF. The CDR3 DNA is TGTGCCAGCAGCCCCCCCTTTTGGAATCAGCGGGAGCACAATGAGCAGTTCTTC.

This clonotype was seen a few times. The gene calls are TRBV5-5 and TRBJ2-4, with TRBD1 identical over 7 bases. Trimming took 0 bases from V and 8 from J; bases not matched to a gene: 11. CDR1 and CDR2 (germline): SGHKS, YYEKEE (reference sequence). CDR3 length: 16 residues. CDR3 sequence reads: CASSLDPKGAWDIQYF. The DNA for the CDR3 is TGTGCCAGCAGCTTGGACCCAAAGGGGGCTTGGGACATTCAGTACTTC.

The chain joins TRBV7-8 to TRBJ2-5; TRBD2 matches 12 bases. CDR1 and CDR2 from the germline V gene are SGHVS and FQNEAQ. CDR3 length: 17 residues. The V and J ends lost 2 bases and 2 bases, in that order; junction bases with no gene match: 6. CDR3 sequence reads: CASSLSPLAGGQETQYF. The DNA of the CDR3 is TGTGCCAGCAGCTTAAGCCCCCTAGCGGGGGGGCAAGAGACCCAGTACTTC.

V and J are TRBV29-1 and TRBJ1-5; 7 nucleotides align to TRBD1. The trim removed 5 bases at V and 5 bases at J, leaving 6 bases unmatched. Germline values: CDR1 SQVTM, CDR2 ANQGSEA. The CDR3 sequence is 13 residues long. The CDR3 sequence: CSVLDRVDQPQHF. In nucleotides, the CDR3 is TGCAGCGTTCTTGACAGGGTTGATCAGCCCCAGCATTTT.

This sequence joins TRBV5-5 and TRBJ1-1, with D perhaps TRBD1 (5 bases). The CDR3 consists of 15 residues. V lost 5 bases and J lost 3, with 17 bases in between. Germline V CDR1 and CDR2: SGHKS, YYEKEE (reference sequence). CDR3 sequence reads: CASRGGVSRDTEAFF. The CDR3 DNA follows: TGTGCCAGCAGGGGGGGGGTATCTCGGGACACTGAAGCTTTCTTT.

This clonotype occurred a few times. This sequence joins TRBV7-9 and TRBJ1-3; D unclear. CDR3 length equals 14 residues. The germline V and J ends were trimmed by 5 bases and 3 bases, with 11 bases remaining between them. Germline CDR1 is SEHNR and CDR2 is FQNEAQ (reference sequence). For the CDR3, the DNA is TGTGCCAGCAGCCCCCACCCTAATGGAAACACCATATATTTT. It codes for CASSPHPNGNTIYF.

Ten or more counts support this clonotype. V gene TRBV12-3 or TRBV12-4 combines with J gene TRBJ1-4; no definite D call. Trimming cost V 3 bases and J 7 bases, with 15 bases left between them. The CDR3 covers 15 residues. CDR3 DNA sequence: TGTGCCAGCAGTTTCATCGACCTAAGCAGTGAAAAACTGTTTTTT. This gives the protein CASSFIDLSSEKLFF.

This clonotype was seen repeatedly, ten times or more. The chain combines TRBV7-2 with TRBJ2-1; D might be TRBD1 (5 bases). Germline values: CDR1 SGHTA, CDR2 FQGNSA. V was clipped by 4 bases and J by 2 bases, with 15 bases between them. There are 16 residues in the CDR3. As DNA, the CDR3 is TGTGCCAGCAGCTCCGCACTGGGGCCCCCCTACAATGAGCAGTTCTTC. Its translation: CASSSALGPPYNEQFF. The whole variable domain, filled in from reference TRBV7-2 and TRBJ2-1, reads GAGVSQSPSNKVTEKGKDVELRCDPISGHTALYWYRQSLGQGLEFLIYFQGNSAPDKSGLPSDRFSAERTGGSVSTLTIQRTQQEDSAVYLCASSSALGPPYNEQFFGPGTRLTVL.